Presented here are 5 T cell receptor beta chains from one specimen sequenced in a study of blood T cell repertoires in COVID-19. Sequencing was performed with immunoSEQ multiplex PCR; in TCRdb, only in-frame clones are kept and a portion is missing. The sample has approximately 350,000 clones; roughly 90% are singletons. Sequenced: PBMCs or T cells enriched from blood (not recorded which). These receptors were collected from a woman aged 25-40 years who had recovered from COVID-19.

As concerns this clone: Its ends do not fully match the called genes, so a read error is possible. V and J are TRBV7-7 and TRBJ2-2; 8 nucleotides agree with TRBD2. Germline V CDR1 and CDR2: SSHAT, FNYEAQ (reference sequence). CDR3 length equals 15 residues. This CDR3 reads CASSLGLASAGELFF. In DNA, the CDR3 is TGTGCTAGCAGCTTAGGACTAGCATCGGCCGGGGAGCTGTTTTTT.

The V gene is TRBV14, the J gene TRBJ1-3; D unclear. The V and J ends lost 0 bases and 2 bases respectively, with 17 bases between them. Germline V lookup: CDR1 SGHDN, CDR2 FVKESK. This CDR3 is built from 18 residues. CDR3 bases: TGTGCCAGCAGCCAAGAATCGTTTACAGATTGGCCTGGAAACACCATATATTTT. Amino acids: CASSQESFTDWPGNTIYF.

In its sample, this clone was seen once. The chain carries TRBV14 and TRBJ1-6; no definite D call. The germline gives CDR1 SGHDN, CDR2 FVKESK. The CDR3 is made up of 15 amino acids. The ends were cut back, 4 bases at V and 10 bases at J, with 17 bases in the middle. The CDR3, as DNA: TGTGCCAGCAGCCCCACGACTGCTTGGAGATCACCCCTCCACTTT. Protein sequence: CASSPTTAWRSPLHF.

This chain links TRBV10-3 with TRBJ2-2, with 7 nucleotides matching TRBD2. The CDR3 is 15 residues long. Germline loops: CDR1 ENHRY, CDR2 SYGVKD. V lost 2 bases to trimming and J lost 3 bases; unmatched junction nucleotides: 3. CDR3 coding DNA: TGTGCCATCAGTGAGGGGACTAAGTACACCGGGGAGCTGTTTTTT. This sequence encodes CAISEGTKYTGELFF.

The V and J genes are TRBV7-2 and TRBJ2-5, with D possibly being TRBD1 (6 bases). With 5 bases removed from V and 4 bases from J, the gap between germline ends came to 11 bases. CDR3 size: 13 residues. Looked up from germline, CDR1 is SGHTA and CDR2 is FQGNSA. The CDR3 loop is CASSLQGRETQYF. The CDR3 DNA follows: TGTGCCAGCAGCCTACAGGGCCGAGAGACCCAGTACTTC.